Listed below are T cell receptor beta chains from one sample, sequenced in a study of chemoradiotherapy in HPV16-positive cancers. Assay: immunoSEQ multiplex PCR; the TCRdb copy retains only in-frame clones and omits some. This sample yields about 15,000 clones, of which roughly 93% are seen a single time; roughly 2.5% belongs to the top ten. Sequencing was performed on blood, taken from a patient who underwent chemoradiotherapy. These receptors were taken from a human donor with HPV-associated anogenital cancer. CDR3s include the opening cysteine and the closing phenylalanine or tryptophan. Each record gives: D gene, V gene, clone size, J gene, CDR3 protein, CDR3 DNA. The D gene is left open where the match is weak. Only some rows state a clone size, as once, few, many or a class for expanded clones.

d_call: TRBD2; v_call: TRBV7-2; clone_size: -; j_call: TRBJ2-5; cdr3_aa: CASSLMGRASGDQETQYF; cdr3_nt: TGTGCCAGCAGCTTAATGGGTAGGGCTAGCGGGGACCAAGAGACCCAGTACTTC
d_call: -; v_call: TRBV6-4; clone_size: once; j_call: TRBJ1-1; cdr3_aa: CASSEGSNTEAFF; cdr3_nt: TGTGCCAGCAGTGAGGGCTCGAACACTGAAGCTTTCTTT
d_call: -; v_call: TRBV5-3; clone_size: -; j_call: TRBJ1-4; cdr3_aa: CARSLRRADLNEKLFF; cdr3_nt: TGTGCCAGAAGCCTACGGAGGGCGGATCTCAACGAAAAACTGTTTTTT
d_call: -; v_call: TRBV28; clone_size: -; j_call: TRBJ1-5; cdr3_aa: CASSRDSNQPQHF; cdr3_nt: TGTGCCAGCAGTCGGGACAGCAATCAGCCCCAGCATTTT
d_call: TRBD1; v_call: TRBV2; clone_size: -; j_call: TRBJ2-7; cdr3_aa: CASSEQGASSYEQYF; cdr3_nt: TGTGCCAGCAGCGAACAGGGGGCCAGCTCCTACGAGCAGTACTTC
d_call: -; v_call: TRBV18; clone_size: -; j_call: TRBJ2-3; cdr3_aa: CASCLGRDTQYF; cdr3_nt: TGTGCCAGCTGTCTCGGGCGAGATACGCAGTATTTT
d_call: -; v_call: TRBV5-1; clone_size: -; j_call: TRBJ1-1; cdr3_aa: CASSEGQNTEAFF; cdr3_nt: TGCGCCAGCAGCGAGGGACAGAACACTGAAGCTTTCTTT
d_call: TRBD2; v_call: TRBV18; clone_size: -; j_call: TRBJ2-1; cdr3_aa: CASSPPNSLAGGLWEQFF; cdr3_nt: TGTGCCAGCTCACCTCCCAACTCACTAGCGGGGGGGCTTTGGGAGCAGTTCTTC
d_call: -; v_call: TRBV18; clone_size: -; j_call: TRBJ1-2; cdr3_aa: CASSPTREPYGYTF; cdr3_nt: TGTGCCAGCTCACCGACCAGGGAACCCTATGGCTACACCTTC
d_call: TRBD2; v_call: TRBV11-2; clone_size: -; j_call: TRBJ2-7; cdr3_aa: CASSLSGELSYEQYF; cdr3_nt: TGTGCCAGCAGTCTAAGCGGGGAACTCTCCTACGAGCAGTACTTC
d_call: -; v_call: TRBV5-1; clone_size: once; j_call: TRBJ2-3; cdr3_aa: CASKPSTDTQYF; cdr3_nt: TGCGCCAGCAAACCTAGCACAGATACGCAGTATTTT
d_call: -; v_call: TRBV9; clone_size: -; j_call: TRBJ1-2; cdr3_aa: CASSVGGGPSYTF; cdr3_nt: TGTGCCAGCAGCGTAGGGGGCGGTCCCAGCTACACCTTC
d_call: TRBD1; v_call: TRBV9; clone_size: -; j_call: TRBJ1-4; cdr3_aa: CASSVAQDRGGEKLFF; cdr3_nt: TGTGCCAGCAGCGTAGCCCAGGACAGGGGGGGCGAAAAACTGTTTTTT
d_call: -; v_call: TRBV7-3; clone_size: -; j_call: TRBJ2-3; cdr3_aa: CASSPATTSSTDTQYF; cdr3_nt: TGTGCCAGCAGCCCAGCTACGACTTCTAGCACAGATACGCAGTATTTT
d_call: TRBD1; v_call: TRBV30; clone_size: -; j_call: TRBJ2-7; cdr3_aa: CAWGQGVYEQYF; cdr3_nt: TGTGCCTGGGGACAGGGGGTCTACGAGCAGTACTTC
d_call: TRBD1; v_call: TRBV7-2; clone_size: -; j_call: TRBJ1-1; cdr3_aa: CASSFRGQNTEAFF; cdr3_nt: TGTGCCAGCAGCTTCAGGGGGCAGAACACTGAAGCTTTCTTT
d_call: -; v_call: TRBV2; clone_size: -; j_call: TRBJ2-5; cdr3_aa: CASSENVWGWETQYF; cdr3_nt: TGTGCCAGCAGTGAAAACGTTTGGGGGTGGGAGACCCAGTACTTC
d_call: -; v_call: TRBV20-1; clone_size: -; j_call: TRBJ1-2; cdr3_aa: CSASLGNGYTF; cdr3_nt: TGCAGTGCTAGTTTAGGGAACGGCTACACCTTC
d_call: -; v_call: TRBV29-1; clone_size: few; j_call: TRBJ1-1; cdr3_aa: CSVDTVTEAFF; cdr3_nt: TGCAGCGTTGACACAGTCACTGAAGCTTTCTTT
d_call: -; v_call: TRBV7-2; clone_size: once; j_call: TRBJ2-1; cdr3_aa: CASSLARTTYNEQFF; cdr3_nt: TGTGCCAGCAGCTTAGCTAGAACGACGTACAATGAGCAGTTCTTC
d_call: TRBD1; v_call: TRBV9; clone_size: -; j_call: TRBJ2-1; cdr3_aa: CASSVGRTGSYNEQFF; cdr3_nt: TGTGCCAGCAGCGTAGGCAGGACAGGGAGCTACAATGAGCAGTTCTTC
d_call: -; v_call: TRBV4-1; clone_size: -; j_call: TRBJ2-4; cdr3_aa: CASSTPGDIQYF; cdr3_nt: TGCGCCAGCAGCACTCCCGGTGACATTCAGTACTTC
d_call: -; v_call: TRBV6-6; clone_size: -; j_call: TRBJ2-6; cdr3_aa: CASSVGDGANVLTF; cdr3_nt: TGTGCCAGCAGCGTAGGGGACGGGGCCAACGTCCTGACTTTC
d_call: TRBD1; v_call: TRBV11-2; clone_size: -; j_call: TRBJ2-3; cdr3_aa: CASSFGTGTDTQYF; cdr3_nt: TGTGCCAGCAGCTTTGGGACAGGGACAGATACGCAGTATTTT
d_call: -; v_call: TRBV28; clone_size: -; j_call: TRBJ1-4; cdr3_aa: CASSFGGEKLFF; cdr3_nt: TGTGCCAGCAGTTTCGGGGGTGAAAAACTGTTTTTT
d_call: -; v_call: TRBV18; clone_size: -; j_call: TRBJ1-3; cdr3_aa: CASSPPGVLLSGNTIYF; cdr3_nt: TGTGCCAGCTCACCACCGGGGGTCCTCCTCTCTGGAAACACCATATATTTT
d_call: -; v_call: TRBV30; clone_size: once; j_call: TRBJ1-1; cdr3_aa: CAWIPRQEAFEAFF; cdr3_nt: TGTGCCTGGATTCCCCGGCAGGAAGCTTTTGAAGCTTTCTTT
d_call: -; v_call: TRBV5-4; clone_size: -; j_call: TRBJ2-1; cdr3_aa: CASSLGRQSSYNEQFF; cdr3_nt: TGTGCCAGCAGCTTGGGAAGGCAGAGCTCCTACAATGAGCAGTTCTTC
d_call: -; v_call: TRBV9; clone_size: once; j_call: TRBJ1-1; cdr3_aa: CASSRGRGLNTEAFF; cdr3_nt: TGTGCCAGCAGTCGAGGGAGGGGCTTAAACACTGAAGCTTTCTTT
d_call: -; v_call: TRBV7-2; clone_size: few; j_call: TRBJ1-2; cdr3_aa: CASRRDYGYTF; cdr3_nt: TGTGCCAGCCGAAGGGACTATGGCTACACCTTC
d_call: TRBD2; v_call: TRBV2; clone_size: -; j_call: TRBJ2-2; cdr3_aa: CASSELAASGELFF; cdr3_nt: TGTGCCAGCAGTGAACTAGCGGCCTCCGGGGAGCTGTTTTTT
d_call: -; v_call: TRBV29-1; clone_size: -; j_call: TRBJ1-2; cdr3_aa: CSVEARNNGYTF; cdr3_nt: TGCAGCGTTGAAGCCAGGAACAATGGCTACACCTTC
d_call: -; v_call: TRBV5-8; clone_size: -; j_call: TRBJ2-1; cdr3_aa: CASTLDWWNEQFF; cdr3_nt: TGTGCCAGCACCCTAGACTGGTGGAATGAGCAGTTCTTC
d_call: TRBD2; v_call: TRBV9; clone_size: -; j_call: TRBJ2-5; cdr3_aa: CASSVGASGGAGLYF; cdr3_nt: TGTGCCAGCAGCGTAGGGGCTAGCGGGGGGGCCGGGTTGTACTTC
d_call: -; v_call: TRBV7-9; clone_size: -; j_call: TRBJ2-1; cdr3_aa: CASSSRLGGTYNEQFF; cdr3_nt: TGTGCCAGCAGCTCCCGACTAGGAGGCACCTACAATGAGCAGTTCTTC
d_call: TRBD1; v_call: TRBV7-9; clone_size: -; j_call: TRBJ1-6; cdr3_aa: CASSTDRGLSPLHF; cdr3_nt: TGTGCCAGCAGCACAGACAGGGGGCTCTCACCCCTCCACTTT
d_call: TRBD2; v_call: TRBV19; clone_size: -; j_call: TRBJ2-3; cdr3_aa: CASSSGGASTDTQYF; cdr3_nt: TGTGCCAGTAGTAGCGGGGGTGCTAGCACAGATACGCAGTATTTT
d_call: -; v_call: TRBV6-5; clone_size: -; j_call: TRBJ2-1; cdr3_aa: CASSYKGNEQFF; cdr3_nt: TGTGCCAGCAGTTATAAGGGCAATGAGCAGTTCTTC
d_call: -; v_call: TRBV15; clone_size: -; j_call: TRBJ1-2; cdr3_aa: CATTKDRNYGYTF; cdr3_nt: TGTGCCACCACCAAAGACAGGAACTATGGCTACACCTTC
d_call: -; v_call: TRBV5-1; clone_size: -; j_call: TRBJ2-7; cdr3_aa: CASSWGGYGEGGYEQYF; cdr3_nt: TGCGCCAGCAGCTGGGGAGGCTATGGTGAAGGGGGCTACGAGCAGTACTTC
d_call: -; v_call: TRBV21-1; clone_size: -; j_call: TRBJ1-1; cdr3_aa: CASSKPTENTEAFF; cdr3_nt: TGTGCCAGCAGCAAACCGACAGAGAACACTGAAGCTTTCTTT
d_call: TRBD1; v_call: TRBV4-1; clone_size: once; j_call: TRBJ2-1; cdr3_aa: CASSPTGTGWRGVHFF; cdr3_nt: TGCGCCAGCAGCCCGACCGGGACAGGGTGGCGTGGAGTTCACTTCTTC
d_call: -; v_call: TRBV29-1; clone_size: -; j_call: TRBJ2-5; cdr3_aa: CSVDGVVAARGSQETQYF; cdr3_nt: TGCAGCGTCGACGGGGTGGTTGCCGCGAGGGGGAGCCAAGAGACCCAGTACTTC
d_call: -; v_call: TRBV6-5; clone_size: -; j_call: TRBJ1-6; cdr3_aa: CASSYASPYNSPLHF; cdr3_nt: TGTGCCAGCAGTTACGCGAGCCCCTATAATTCACCCCTCCACTTT
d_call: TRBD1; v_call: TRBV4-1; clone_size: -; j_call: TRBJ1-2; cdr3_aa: CASSTSTGGSGYTF; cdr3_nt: TGCGCCAGCAGCACCTCGACAGGGGGCAGTGGCTACACCTTC
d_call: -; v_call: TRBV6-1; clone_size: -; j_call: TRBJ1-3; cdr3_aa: CASSELGGDTIYF; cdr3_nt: TGTGCCAGCAGTGAATTGGGCGGGGACACCATATATTTT
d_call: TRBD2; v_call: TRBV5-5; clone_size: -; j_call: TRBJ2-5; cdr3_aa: CASSFSSVTTLAGVGETQYF; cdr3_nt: TGTGCCAGCAGCTTCTCCTCGGTAACCACACTAGCGGGGGTAGGAGAGACCCAGTACTTC
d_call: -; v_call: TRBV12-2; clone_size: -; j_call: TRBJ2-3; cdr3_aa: CASRFRQGFPTDTQYF; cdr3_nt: TGTGCAAGTCGCTTCCGACAGGGGTTCCCAACAGATACGCAGTATTTT